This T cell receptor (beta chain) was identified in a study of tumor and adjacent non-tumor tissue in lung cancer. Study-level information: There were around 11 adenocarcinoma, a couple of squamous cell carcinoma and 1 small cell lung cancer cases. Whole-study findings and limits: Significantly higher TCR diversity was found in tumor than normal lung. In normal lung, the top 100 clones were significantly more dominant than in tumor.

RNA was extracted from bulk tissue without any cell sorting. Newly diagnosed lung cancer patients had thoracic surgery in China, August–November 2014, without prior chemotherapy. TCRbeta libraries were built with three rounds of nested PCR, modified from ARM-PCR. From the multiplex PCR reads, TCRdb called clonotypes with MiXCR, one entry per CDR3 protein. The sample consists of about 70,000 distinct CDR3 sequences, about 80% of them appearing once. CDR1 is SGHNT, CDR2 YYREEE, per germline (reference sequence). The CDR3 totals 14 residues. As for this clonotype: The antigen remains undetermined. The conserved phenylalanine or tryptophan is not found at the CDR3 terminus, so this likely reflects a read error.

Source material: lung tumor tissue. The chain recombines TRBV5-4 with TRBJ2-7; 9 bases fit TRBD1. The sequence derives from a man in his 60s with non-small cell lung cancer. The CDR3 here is CASSLRGQGNEQYY. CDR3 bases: TGTGCTAGCAGCTTGCGGGGACAGGGAAACGAGCAGTACTAC.